The 8 T cell receptor beta chains given below trace back to one sample, sequenced in a study of T cell repertoires in cytomegalovirus infection. TCRdb redid the calling of the reads with MiXCR, one entry per CDR3 protein. Counted here are 350,000 to 450,000 distinct CDR3 sequences, over 15% occurring once; the ten biggest clones make up roughly 9%. The sequencing input was PBMCs. Every receptor here comes from a human donor in good health (CMV status not recorded). Some clones in this sample may be carry-over from other donors' samples.

This clonotype was picked up a small number of times. The V call is TRBV28, the J call TRBJ1-5, with D tentatively TRBD1 (5 bases). With 7 bases removed from V and 5 bases from J, the gap between germline ends came to 24 bases. Germline lookup yields CDR1 MDHEN and CDR2 SYDVKM. CDR3 length: 17 residues. In DNA, the CDR3 is TGTGCCAGCATCATGGGGTGGGACCGCACACTTCATCAGCCCCAGCATTTT. Its translation: CASIMGWDRTLHQPQHF.

This clonotype has only a few counts. The chain combines TRBV18 with TRBJ2-1; 8 bases match TRBD2. The CDR3 covers 15 residues. The ends lost 4 bases at V and 7 bases at J; junction bases unmatched: 9. CDR1 KGHSH and CDR2 LQKENI come from the germline V gene. In nucleotides, the CDR3 is TGTGCCAGCTCACTGGGTCGGGAGGGCCCTAATGAGCAGTTCTTC. Protein product: CASSLGREGPNEQFF.

There are many counts of this clonotype. This chain connects TRBV7-9 to TRBJ1-4; no firm D call. Between the trimmed V and J ends, which lost 1 base and 8 bases, there was a span of 5 bases. The CDR3 covers 12 residues. Germline CDR1 and CDR2: SEHNR and FQNEAQ (reference sequence). In DNA form, the CDR3 reads TGTGCCAGCAGCTTAGTAGGAGAAAAACTGTTTTTT. Amino acids: CASSLVGEKLFF.

The chain carries TRBV30 and TRBJ1-4; D is uncertain. In germline, CDR1 is GTSNPN, CDR2 SVGIG (reference sequence). This CDR3 has 14 residues. V was shortened by 2 bases and J by 0 bases, with 7 bases between the two germline ends. The CDR3 is CAWSRRATNEKLFF. As DNA, the CDR3 is TGTGCCTGGAGTAGAAGAGCAACTAATGAAAAACTGTTTTTT.

This rearrangement joins TRBV20-1 to TRBJ2-5; TRBD2 aligns across 8 bases. The CDR3 totals 17 residues. Germline loops: CDR1 DFQATT, CDR2 SNEGSKA (reference sequence). V lost 3 bases and J lost 1; bases outside the gene matches: 13. CDR3 sequence: CSASGLAGQPLQETQYF. The DNA of the CDR3 is TGCAGTGCTAGTGGGCTAGCGGGCCAACCTCTCCAAGAGACCCAGTACTTC.

This clonotype showed up many times. The chain uses TRBV10-3 and TRBJ2-1, with 7 bases aligning to TRBD2. CDR1 ENHRY and CDR2 SYGVKD come from the germline V gene. Trimming cost V 8 bases and J 0 bases; bases outside gene matches: 7. CDR3 size: 15 residues. The CDR3 coding sequence is TGTGCCATCGGAACTAGCGTGAGCTCCTACAATGAGCAGTTCTTC. It codes for CAIGTSVSSYNEQFF.

This chain connects TRBV7-2 to TRBJ2-2; weak D call: TRBD2 (6 bases). CDR1 and CDR2 from the germline V gene are SGHTA and FQGNSA. The CDR3 extends over 13 amino acids. V was trimmed by 5 bases and J by 6 bases, leaving 10 bases between them. The CDR3 DNA sequence: TGTGCCAGCAGCCAACGGGAGTCCGGGGAGCTGTTTTTT. It yields the protein CASSQRESGELFF.

This clonotype occurred many times. The CDR3 bases are TGTGCCAGCAGCTTATTCGCATTGGCCCGGGTTTCCTACAATGAGCAGTTCTTC. Protein sequence: CASSLFALARVSYNEQFF. The rearrangement links TRBV7-8 to TRBJ2-1; no clear D gene. The CDR3 spans 18 residues. The ends were cut back, 2 bases at V and 1 base at J, with 18 bases in the middle. Germline CDR1 reads SGHVS; CDR2 reads FQNEAQ. The full variable domain, rest sourced from reference TRBV7-8 and TRBJ2-1, is GAGVSQSPRYKVAKRGQDVALRCDPISGHVSLFWYQQALGQGPEFLTYFQNEAQLDKSGLPSDRFFAERPEGSVSTLKIQRTQQEDSAVYLCASSLFALARVSYNEQFFGPGTRLTVL.